This T cell receptor beta chain comes out of a study of PD-L1 blockade in urothelial cancer. As for the study in general: Patients started atezolizumab at some point between 2012 and 2014, 1,200 mg intravenously every 3 weeks. Blood underwent analysis 3 weeks (second dose) and 6 weeks after treatment began.

Measured with immunoSEQ multiplex PCR; TCRdb has only the in-frame clones, and not every one. The data show 85,000 to 100,000 clones, roughly 84% seen once. Stated time point: pretreatment peripheral blood. There are 14 residues in the CDR3. V was pared by 5 bases and J by 1 base, with 10 bases between. In germline, CDR1 is SGHTA, CDR2 FQGTGA. The sample consisted of PBMCs, taken around atezolizumab (anti-PD-L1) treatment. The chain employs TRBV7-3 and TRBJ2-3, with D possibly TRBD2 on 6 matching bases. This receptor was identified in a man in his sixties with urothelial cancer. CDR3 sequence: CASSNSGGTDTQYF. CDR3 in DNA: TGTGCCAGCAGCAATAGCGGAGGCACAGATACGCAGTATTTT. The full variable domain, rest sourced from reference TRBV7-3 and TRBJ2-3, is GAGVSQTPSNKVTEKGKYVELRCDPISGHTALYWYRQSLGQGPEFLIYFQGTGAADDSGLPNDRFFAVRPEGSVSTLKIQRTERGDSAVYLCASSNSGGTDTQYFGPGTRLTVL.